One T cell receptor (beta chain) is described in this entry. Its target is not known. This CDR3 has 14 amino acids. Germline V gene lookup returns CDR1 MDHEN and CDR2 SYDVKM. V was pared by 6 bases and J by 4 bases, with 9 bases of the junction left unmatched. PCR was performed using 60 Vbeta and 13 Jbeta primers. Generated by immunoSEQ multiplex PCR, the TCRdb table keeps only in-frame clones and is missing some. The sample contains around 95,000 clones, 82% of which appear only once. The data were taken from a study of cytomegalovirus exposure and HLA in healthy donors. Study results and caveats: Later on, an analysis showed TCR association rates differing by HLA locus, with DRB1 the most and HLA-C the fewest. Later findings reportedly placed an Asian-associated ancestry cluster below the roughly 700-donor mean for N-insertions.

All the people who gave samples were healthy bone marrow donors. Though probably carrying unrecorded immune exposures, donors were nominally healthy at sampling. This clonotype was obtained from a man aged 30-40 years in good health and CMV-seropositive. Sequencing was done on a sample of PBMCs. The chain employs TRBV28 and TRBJ2-7; TRBD2 matches 7 bases. CDR3 loop: CASSLSGIRYEQYF. The CDR3 bases are TGTGCCAGCAGCTTAAGCGGGATAAGGTACGAGCAGTACTTC.